One and the same sample provided the 9 T cell receptor beta chains below, sequenced in a study of blood T cell repertoires in COVID-19. The table came from immunoSEQ multiplex PCR; TCRdb's copy has only in-frame clones and leaves some out. The sample holds some 250,000 clones, approximately 86% seen once. The sample taken for sequencing was peripheral blood. Receptors originate from a man aged 25 to 45 with active or convalescent COVID-19.

This clone was found a few times. This chain connects TRBV14 to TRBJ1-2; TRBD1 aligns across 7 bases. Trimming at V came to 5 bases and at J to 8 bases, leaving 14 bases not matched to a gene. Germline-derived CDR1 and CDR2 are SGHDN and FVKESK. This CDR3 comprises 15 residues. In DNA form, the CDR3 reads TGTGCCAGCAGCACCGGAACCTGGGACAGCTACGGCTACACCTTC. Protein: CASSTGTWDSYGYTF.

This chain connects TRBV7-9 to TRBJ2-5, with 11 bases aligning to TRBD2. This CDR3 is 17 amino acids long. The germline V gene has CDR1 SEHNR and CDR2 FQNEAQ (reference sequence). V was clipped by 5 bases and J by 2 bases; unmatched bases: 10. The CDR3 DNA is TGTGCCAGCAGCCTTTGGACCGGGACTAGCGGACAAGAGACCCAGTACTTC. Encoded protein: CASSLWTGTSGQETQYF.

This clone was detected once. The chain links TRBV6-5 to TRBJ1-3; tentatively, D is TRBD1 (5 bases). The CDR3 extends over 14 amino acids. The germline V gene encodes CDR1 MNHEY and CDR2 SVGAGI. Trimming stripped 6 bases from V and 2 bases from J, with 11 bases between. CDR3 amino acids: CASSPDSPGNTIYF. CDR3 in DNA: TGTGCCAGCAGCCCCGACAGCCCTGGAAACACCATATATTTT.

The CDR3 DNA follows: TGTGCCAGCAGCTTGGGGGAGAGTTACGAGCAGTACTTC. This gives the protein CASSLGESYEQYF. The gene calls are TRBV5-5 and TRBJ2-7, with a weak D call TRBD2 (5 bases). Germline assignment: CDR1 SGHKS and CDR2 YYEKEE (reference sequence). Trimming left V 0 bases short and J 4 bases short, with 8 bases between. This CDR3 contains 13 residues. Based on the CDR3 plus reference TRBV5-5 and TRBJ2-7, the full variable domain is DAGVTQSPTHLIKTRGQQVTLRCSPISGHKSVSWYQQVLGQGPQFIFQYYEKEERGRGNFPDRFSARQFPNYSSELNVNALLLGDSALYLCASSLGESYEQYFGPGTRLTVT.

This chain connects TRBV10-3 to TRBJ2-3, with 13 bases fitting TRBD2. In germline, CDR1 is ENHRY, CDR2 SYGVKD. The CDR3 consists of 15 residues. The V gene end was trimmed by 8 bases and the J gene end by 4 bases; junction bases not matched to a gene: 6. CDR3 region: CAIAGGLAGSDTQYF. CDR3 DNA: TGTGCCATCGCGGGGGGACTAGCGGGGTCAGATACGCAGTATTTT.

V usage is TRBV7-2 and J usage is TRBJ2-7; D not certain. This CDR3 is built from 13 residues. Trimming took 3 bases from V and 7 from J, leaving 13 bases between them. Germline V lookup: CDR1 SGHTA, CDR2 FQGNSA. The CDR3 region is CASSLPSLGEQYF. The CDR3 region has the DNA TGTGCCAGCAGCTTGCCTAGTTTGGGTGAGCAGTACTTC.

The V call is TRBV28, the J call TRBJ2-7; TRBD1 might be the D (6 bases). Trimming removed 6 bases from V and 3 bases from J, with 18 bases in between. This CDR3 contains 15 residues. Germline V lookup: CDR1 MDHEN, CDR2 SYDVKM. The CDR3 DNA sequence: TGTGCCAGCAGCCCCTCAGGGACATCGAACTACGAGCAGTACTTC. This encodes CASSPSGTSNYEQYF.

The chain employs TRBV2 and TRBJ2-5, with TRBD2 matching over 8 bases. Germline V gene sequence: CDR1 SNHLY, CDR2 FYNNEI. This CDR3 is 17 amino acids long. The V segment lost 5 bases and the J segment 3 bases; nucleotides outside the gene matches: 14. CDR3 nucleotides: TGTGCCAGCAGTCCCCTCGCGGGGGGCCGAGGGAAAGAGACCCAGTACTTC. It is translated as CASSPLAGGRGKETQYF.

V gene TRBV6-5 combines with J gene TRBJ2-5; TRBD1 agrees at 7 bases. Germline CDR1 MNHEY, CDR2 SVGAGI. V lost 2 bases, J lost 1 base, and 1 base stayed unmatched. CDR3 length: 14 amino acids. The CDR3: CASSYGTAQETQYF. The CDR3, as DNA: TGTGCCAGCAGTTACGGGACAGCCCAAGAGACCCAGTACTTC.